This T cell receptor beta chain was documented in a study of CD8+ T cells in alopecia areata. In the study overall: Treated patients were dosed with oral tofacitinib, taking 5 to 10 mg twice daily.

This clone was seen only a few times. Its antigen is still unknown. Study observations and caveats: More clonal than normal scalp was lesional scalp, particularly alopecia totalis/universalis. TCRs were shared less clearly across patients than in mice, possibly for HLA-related reasons.

RNA was extracted and reverse transcribed into cDNA as the sequencing template. This table comes from immunoSEQ multiplex PCR, and its TCRdb copy is limited to in-frame clones, with some not included. Here the sample spans under 70,000 clones, 50% to 75% being singletons. Lesional scalp punch biopsies and peripheral blood came from alopecia areata patients. CDR1 and CDR2 from the germline V gene are MGHDK and SYGVNS. This CDR3 has 13 residues. Trimming cost V 6 bases and J 7 bases, with 10 bases left between them. The gene calls are TRBV25-1 and TRBJ1-6; no clear D. The material sequenced was CD8+ T cells sorted from blood, taken at week 0. This receptor was identified in a human donor with alopecia areata. The CDR3 DNA is TGTGCCAGCAGCTCACCGGGGAATTCACCCCTCCACTTT. It is translated as CASSSPGNSPLHF.